This entry features one T cell receptor beta chain sequence. This sample is part of a study of blood T cell repertoires in COVID-19. Across the whole study: PBMCs, B-cell-depleted T cells, or T cells provided the cDNA or gDNA that made up the material.

Methods used by the authors: It was from reference gene primer amplification that nucleated cell counts were estimated. Clones were read by immunoSEQ multiplex PCR, and TCRdb kept only the in-frame ones, dropping some. V and J calls and clone size follow that table, whereas D and trimming were derived from the DNA. The sample yields roughly 380,000 clones, approximately 81% seen once. The sequenced sample consisted of peripheral blood. The TCR originated in a woman aged 18-29 years with acute or convalescent COVID-19.

CDR3 loop: CASSLGLAGGRDTQYF. In DNA, the CDR3 is TGCGCCAGCAGCTTGGGGCTAGCGGGGGGCCGTGATACGCAGTATTTT. The chain uses TRBV5-1 and TRBJ2-3; TRBD2 aligns across 11 bases. The germline CDR1 and CDR2 sequences are SGHRS and YFSETQ. The V and J ends lost 0 bases and 6 bases, in that order; junction bases with no gene match: 6. The CDR3 totals 16 residues. The full variable domain, its missing parts supplied by reference TRBV5-1 and TRBJ2-3, is KAGVTQTPRYLIKTRGQQVTLSCSPISGHRSVSWYQQTPGQGLQFLFEYFSETQRNKGNFPGRFSGRQFSNSRSEMNVSTLELGDSALYLCASSLGLAGGRDTQYFGPGTRLTVL.